What follows are 17 T cell receptor beta chains derived from one specimen sequenced in a study of radiation and T cells in renal cell carcinoma. Time point reported: baseline pretreatment blood. Treatment in this sample: 15 Gy SBRT to primary tumor, nephrectomy 4 weeks later. Profiling relied on immunoSEQ multiplex PCR, and the TCRdb table lists in-frame clones only, not all of them. The data hold approximately 150,000 clones, with over 65% observed a single time. Here the sequenced sample was blood, taken from a patient whose treatment included radiotherapy and nephrectomy. The receptor source for this set is a woman in her forties or fifties with renal cell carcinoma.

J is TRBJ2-7 and V is TRBV7-2; the match to TRBD1 covers 10 bases. V lost 1 base and J lost 3; bases outside the gene matches: 6. Looked up from germline, CDR1 is SGHTA and CDR2 is FQGNSA. The CDR3 sequence is 16 residues long. Here the CDR3 DNA reads TGTGCCAGCAGCTTAGGGGGGACAGGGGCTTTCTACGAGCAGTACTTC. This codes for CASSLGGTGAFYEQYF.

In its sample, this clone was seen a few times. The chain is built from TRBV19 and TRBJ1-1, with 10 bases aligning to TRBD1. Germline trimming cut 7 bases from V and 6 bases from J; bases unmatched to any gene: 8. The germline gives CDR1 LNHDA, CDR2 SQIVND (reference sequence). The CDR3 has 14 residues. The CDR3, as DNA: TGTGCCAGTACCTACGGACAGGGGGTCTCTGAAGCTTTCTTT. Its protein product is CASTYGQGVSEAFF.

The chain is built from TRBV5-4 and TRBJ2-4; a possible D gene is TRBD2 (6 bases). V was clipped by 4 bases and J by 0 bases, with 11 bases between them. Germline CDR1 reads SGHNT; CDR2 reads YYREEE (reference sequence). The CDR3 loop spans 15 amino acids. Written as DNA, the CDR3 is TGTGCCAGCAGCATCGGAGGGCGAGCCAAAAACATTCAGTACTTC. This sequence encodes CASSIGGRAKNIQYF. The full variable domain, in which reference TRBV5-4 and TRBJ2-4 provide the parts outside the CDR3, is ETGVTQSPTHLIKTRGQQVTLRCSSQSGHNTVSWYQQALGQGPQFIFQYYREEENGRGNFPPRFSGLQFPNYSSELNVNALELDDSALYLCASSIGGRAKNIQYFGAGTRLSVL.

The rearrangement joins TRBV10-3 to TRBJ1-5; 8 nucleotides agree with TRBD1. Germline V gives CDR1 ENHRY, CDR2 SYGVKD. The CDR3 runs to 15 residues. With 5 bases clipped from V and 0 bases from J, the junction kept 3 bases outside the gene matches. This CDR3 reads CAISRQGSSNQPQHF. CDR3 DNA: TGTGCCATCAGTAGACAGGGGAGTAGCAATCAGCCCCAGCATTTT.

The chain carries TRBV25-1 and TRBJ1-5; no firm D call. CDR3 length: 14 residues. Trimming took off 2 bases at V and 0 bases at J, with 5 bases between the two ends. Per the germline V gene, CDR1 is MGHDK and CDR2 is SYGVNS. The CDR3 sequence: CASSEQHSNQPQHF. The CDR3 DNA reads TGTGCCAGCAGTGAACAGCATAGCAATCAGCCCCAGCATTTT.

The rearrangement uses TRBV5-6 and TRBJ2-7; 8 positions match TRBD1. Germline values: CDR1 SGHDT, CDR2 YYEEEE. The junction had 5 bases not matched to a gene; V was cut back by 4 bases and J by 2 bases. The CDR3 has 14 residues. CDR3 in amino acids: CASSPGTGTYEQYF. CDR3 coding DNA: TGTGCCAGCAGCCCCGGGACAGGTACCTACGAGCAGTACTTC.

The chain joins TRBV7-8 to TRBJ2-7, with 12 bases matching TRBD2. Germline lookup yields CDR1 SGHVS and CDR2 FQNEAQ. After removal of 4 bases from V and 3 bases from J, the junction contained 4 bases not matched to a gene. The CDR3 length is 15 residues. The CDR3 region is CASSYLAGGHYEQYF. The CDR3 nucleotides read TGTGCCAGCAGCTACCTAGCGGGAGGGCACTACGAGCAGTACTTC.

This chain joins TRBV2 and TRBJ1-1; 9 bases are a match to TRBD1. The V segment lost 6 bases and the J segment 1 base; nucleotides outside the gene matches: 3. From germline, CDR1 is SNHLY and CDR2 FYNNEI. The CDR3 is 14 amino acids. The CDR3 loop reads CASRKTGGNTEAFF. The CDR3 nucleotides are TGTGCCAGCAGAAAGACAGGGGGGAACACTGAAGCTTTCTTT.

This chain connects TRBV10-3 to TRBJ2-7; maybe TRBD1 (6 bases). Germline V gene lookup returns CDR1 ENHRY and CDR2 SYGVKD. V was trimmed by 3 bases and J by 6 bases, leaving 15 bases between them. The CDR3 runs 14 residues. CDR3 sequence (DNA): TGTGCCATCAGTGATCCGGACAGAATGTCCGAGCAGTACTTC. Its protein is CAISDPDRMSEQYF.

The gene calls are TRBV10-3 and TRBJ2-3; 7 bases are a match to TRBD1. This CDR3 comprises 14 residues. The J segment lost 1 base and the V segment lost 10 bases, leaving 8 bases of the junction unmatched. Germline CDR1 ENHRY, CDR2 SYGVKD. The CDR3 spells CATTGDPGTDTQYF. The CDR3 nucleotides are TGTGCCACCACAGGGGATCCAGGCACAGATACGCAGTATTTT.

This clone was observed once. The chain has TRBV10-3 and TRBJ2-1, with TRBD2 identical over 11 bases. Trimming cost V 0 bases and J 8 bases; bases outside gene matches: 3. The germline CDR1 and CDR2 sequences are ENHRY and SYGVKD. The CDR3 is 15 amino acids. The CDR3 coding sequence is TGTGCCATCAGTGAGTCGACTAGCGGGAATGATGAGCAGTTCTTC. This translates into CAISESTSGNDEQFF.

This clone was observed a few times. The V gene is TRBV4-1, the J gene TRBJ1-1; a weak D match, TRBD1 (5 bases). The CDR3 covers 15 residues. The germline V and J ends were trimmed by 2 bases and 6 bases, with 16 bases remaining between them. Germline V lookup: CDR1 MGHRA, CDR2 YSYEKL. Written as DNA, the CDR3 is TGCGCCAGCAGCCAATTGCAGGGCGTATTTGCTGAAGCTTTCTTT. Encoded protein: CASSQLQGVFAEAFF.

The chain uses TRBV13 and TRBJ2-1, with 10 nucleotides matching TRBD2. CDR1 is PRHDT, CDR2 FYEKMQ, per germline (reference sequence). The V gene end was trimmed by 4 bases and the J gene end by 6 bases; junction bases not matched to a gene: 12. This CDR3 spans 17 amino acids. CDR3 amino acids: CASSSLWVAGGLNEQFF. The CDR3 region has the DNA TGTGCCAGCAGCTCCCTCTGGGTAGCGGGAGGCCTCAATGAGCAGTTCTTC.

The rearrangement links TRBV7-2 to TRBJ2-5, with 10 nucleotides matching TRBD1. Trimming took 1 base from V and 5 from J; bases not matched to a gene: 4. Germline CDR1 and CDR2: SGHTA and FQGNSA. The CDR3 has 15 amino acids. CDR3 protein: CASSLVGQGSETQYF. CDR3 bases: TGTGCCAGCAGCTTAGTGGGACAGGGGTCGGAGACCCAGTACTTC.

This clone showed up just once. The CDR3 protein is CASSWGGNQETQYF. The CDR3 DNA sequence: TGTGCCAGCAGCTGGGGCGGGAACCAAGAGACCCAGTACTTC. The rearrangement uses TRBV7-2 and TRBJ2-5, with a weak D call TRBD2 (6 bases). The CDR3 totals 14 residues. Germline CDR1 reads SGHTA; CDR2 reads FQGNSA. The ends were cut back, 4 bases at V and 0 bases at J, with 9 bases in the middle.

The V and J genes are TRBV18 and TRBJ2-7; D may be TRBD2 (6 bases). Germline V gives CDR1 KGHSH, CDR2 LQKENI. Between the trimmed V and J ends, which lost 2 bases and 3 bases, there was a span of 14 bases. This CDR3 comprises 15 residues. DNA of the CDR3: TGTGCCAGCTCACCAATAGTCGGGAGTGTCTACGAGCAGTACTTC. This encodes CASSPIVGSVYEQYF. Full variable domain (missing parts from reference TRBV18 and TRBJ2-7): NAGVMQNPRHLVRRRGQEARLRCSPMKGHSHVYWYRQLPEEGLKFMVYLQKENIIDESGMPKERFSAEFPKEGPSILRIQQVVRGDSAAYFCASSPIVGSVYEQYFGPGTRLTVT.

CDR3 sequence (DNA): TGTGCCAGCAGCGTCGACTACCAAGAGACCCAGTACTTC. Its translation: CASSVDYQETQYF. The V and J genes are TRBV25-1 and TRBJ2-5; D gene ambiguous. Germline lookup yields CDR1 MGHDK and CDR2 SYGVNS. V lost 6 bases to trimming and J lost 0 bases, with 8 bases between them. The CDR3 runs to 13 residues.